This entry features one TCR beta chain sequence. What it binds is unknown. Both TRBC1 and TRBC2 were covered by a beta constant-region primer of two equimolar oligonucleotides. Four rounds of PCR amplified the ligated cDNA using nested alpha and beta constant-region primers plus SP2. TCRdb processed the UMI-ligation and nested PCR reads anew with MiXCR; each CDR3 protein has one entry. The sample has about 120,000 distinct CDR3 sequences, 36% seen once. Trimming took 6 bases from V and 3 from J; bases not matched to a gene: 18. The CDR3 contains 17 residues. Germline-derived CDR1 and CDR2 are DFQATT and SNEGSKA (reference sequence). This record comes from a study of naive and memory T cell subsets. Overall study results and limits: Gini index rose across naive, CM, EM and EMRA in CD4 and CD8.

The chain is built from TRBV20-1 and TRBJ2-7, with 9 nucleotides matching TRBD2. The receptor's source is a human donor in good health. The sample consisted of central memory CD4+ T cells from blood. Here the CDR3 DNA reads TGCAGTGCCCAGAACCCAACCAGGGCGGGAGGGATCTACGAGCAGTACTTC. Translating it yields CSAQNPTRAGGIYEQYF.